Below are 19 T cell receptor beta chains sequenced from a single sample in a study of blood T cell repertoires in COVID-19. Profiling relied on immunoSEQ multiplex PCR, and the TCRdb table lists in-frame clones only, not all of them. This sample has about 110,000 clones; over 70% occur once, and the top ten carry about 0.85%. Specimen: peripheral blood. The source is a human donor with acute or convalescent COVID-19. The donor label of this sample is uncertain.

The chain joins TRBV9 to TRBJ2-7; 9 bases agree with TRBD1. Germline V lookup: CDR1 SGDLS, CDR2 YYNGEE. After removal of 0 bases from V and 3 bases from J, the junction contained 16 bases not matched to a gene. CDR3 length: 19 residues. The CDR3 protein is CASSVVGDRVAGRDYEQYV. DNA of the CDR3: TGTGCCAGCAGCGTAGTAGGGGACAGGGTTGCCGGTAGGGACTACGAGCAGTACGTC.

This chain uses TRBV12-5 with TRBJ2-3; D not certain. The CDR3 consists of 18 residues. Looked up from germline, CDR1 is LGHNT and CDR2 is FRNRAP. V was shortened by 0 bases and J by 3 bases, with 19 bases between the two germline ends. CDR3 protein: CASGLVTTGTRRTDTQYF. CDR3 DNA sequence: TGTGCTAGTGGTTTGGTAACTACTGGCACCCGTCGGACAGATACGCAGTATTTT.

This clone was detected only a few times. The V gene is TRBV29-1, the J gene TRBJ1-4, with D possibly matching TRBD1 (5 bases). The CDR3 extends over 14 amino acids. CDR1 SQVTM and CDR2 ANQGSEA come from the germline V gene. Trimming took off 3 bases at V and 7 bases at J, with 15 bases between the two ends. CDR3 bases: TGCAGCGTTGACCCCCACCGGGGGGGTGAAAAACTGTTTTTT. This encodes CSVDPHRGGEKLFF. Filled out from reference TRBV29-1 and TRBJ1-4, the complete variable domain reads SAVISQKPSRDICQRGTSLTIQCQVDSQVTMMFWYRQQPGQSLTLIATANQGSEATYESGFVIDKFPISRPNLTFSTLTVSNMSPEDSSIYLCSVDPHRGGEKLFFGSGTQLSVL.

This sequence joins TRBV7-3 and TRBJ2-2; D is perhaps TRBD2 (6 bases). The germline V and J ends were trimmed by 2 bases and 3 bases, with 13 bases remaining between them. Germline values: CDR1 SGHTA, CDR2 FQGTGA. CDR3 size: 16 residues. CDR3 in amino acids: CASSLGGSDYTGELFF. In DNA form, the CDR3 reads TGTGCCAGCAGCTTAGGGGGGTCAGATTACACCGGGGAGCTGTTTTTT.

This rearrangement joins TRBV5-1 to TRBJ1-3; possible D gene TRBD1, 5 bases. CDR1 SGHRS and CDR2 YFSETQ come from the germline V gene. Between the trimmed V and J ends, which lost 5 bases and 0 bases, there was a span of 9 bases. The CDR3 loop spans 14 amino acids. CDR3 region: CASRATGSGNTIYF. The CDR3 DNA follows: TGCGCCAGCAGAGCTACAGGCTCTGGAAACACCATATATTTT.

The V call is TRBV27, the J call TRBJ1-2; D is unclear. CDR1 and CDR2 from the germline V gene are MNHEY and SMNVEV (reference sequence). The V and J ends lost 5 bases and 8 bases respectively, with 12 bases between them. CDR3 length: 12 amino acids. CDR3 in DNA: TGTGCCAGCAGTCCAGCGGGTGGGGGCTACACCTTC. This sequence encodes CASSPAGGGYTF.

This sequence joins TRBV7-3 and TRBJ2-3; no clear D. The CDR3 contains 15 residues. The germline CDR1 and CDR2 sequences are SGHTA and FQGTGA. V lost 4 bases to trimming and J lost 0 bases, with 11 bases between them. The CDR3 DNA is TGTGCCAGCAGCTATGGGCTTACTAGCACAGATACGCAGTATTTT. Translating it yields CASSYGLTSTDTQYF. The whole variable domain, remainder taken from reference TRBV7-3 and TRBJ2-3, is GAGVSQTPSNKVTEKGKYVELRCDPISGHTALYWYRQSLGQGPEFLIYFQGTGAADDSGLPNDRFFAVRPEGSVSTLKIQRTERGDSAVYLCASSYGLTSTDTQYFGPGTRLTVL.

This clone has more than one count but fewer than ten. The rearrangement uses TRBV18 and TRBJ2-2; tentatively, D is TRBD2 (7 bases). The CDR3 is 17 residues long. Germline CDR1 and CDR2: KGHSH and LQKENI. Trimming removed 2 bases at V and 0 bases at J, with 13 bases between. CDR3 amino acids: CASSPRGGTSNTGELFF. CDR3 nucleotide sequence: TGTGCCAGCTCACCAAGGGGGGGAACCTCGAACACCGGGGAGCTGTTTTTT.

This chain uses TRBV15 with TRBJ2-1; 9 bases match TRBD1. V lost 7 bases, J lost 12 bases, and 7 bases stayed unmatched. This CDR3 contains 12 residues. Germline V gene sequence: CDR1 LNHNV, CDR2 YYDKDF (reference sequence). For the CDR3, the DNA is TGTGCCACCACGGGACAGGGAACATGGCAGTTCTTC. This gives the protein CATTGQGTWQFF.

This clone appeared many times. The V call is TRBV18, the J call TRBJ2-7, with D possibly being TRBD1 (6 bases). Trimming stripped 4 bases from V and 3 bases from J, with 10 bases between. Germline V gene data show CDR1 as KGHSH and CDR2 as LQKENI. The CDR3 length is 13 residues. The DNA for the CDR3 is TGTGCCAGCTCACAGGACAGCCTCTACGAGCAGTACTTC. Translation gives CASSQDSLYEQYF.

This chain connects TRBV5-1 to TRBJ1-5; the D is unclear. V gave up 1 base and J gave up 0 bases, with 8 bases separating them. CDR1 and CDR2 (germline): SGHRS, YFSETQ. There are 15 residues in the CDR3. The chain's CDR3 is CASSLSGNSNQPQHF. CDR3 sequence (DNA): TGCGCCAGCAGCTTGTCGGGTAATAGCAATCAGCCCCAGCATTTT.

The chain links TRBV2 to TRBJ1-2, with 9 bases fitting TRBD1. The CDR3 totals 16 residues. V shed 2 bases and J 3 bases; nucleotides not matched to a gene: 7. The V gene's germline CDR1 is SNHLY and CDR2 FYNNEI. CDR3 coding DNA: TGTGCCAGCAGTGAAAGGAGGGACAGGGCCGACTATGGCTACACCTTC. Translation: CASSERRDRADYGYTF. The entire variable domain, with the rest obtained from reference TRBV2 and TRBJ1-2, is as follows: EPEVTQTPSHQVTQMGQEVILRCVPISNHLYFYWYRQILGQKVEFLVSFYNNEISEKSEIFDDQFSVERPDGSNFTLKIRSTKLEDSAMYFCASSERRDRADYGYTFGSGTRLTVV.

The V and J genes are TRBV3-1 (or the pseudogene TRBV3-2) and TRBJ1-5; D remains unclear. V was shortened by 1 base and J by 4 bases, with 11 bases between the two germline ends. CDR1 and CDR2 from the germline V gene are LGHDT and YNNKEL (reference sequence). This CDR3 is built from 15 residues. The CDR3 loop is CASSQGSYVNQPQHF. The DNA for the CDR3 is TGTGCCAGCAGCCAAGGGTCCTACGTGAATCAGCCCCAGCATTTT.

Concerning this clone itself: Other DNA sequences in the sample encode the same CDR3. V usage is TRBV6-1 and J usage is TRBJ1-1, with TRBD1 matching over 7 bases. CDR3 length: 15 amino acids. V trimming: 1 base; J trimming: 0 bases; junction bases outside the gene matches: 2. In germline, CDR1 is MNHNS, CDR2 SASEGT. CDR3 region: CASSEGRGLNTEAFF. The CDR3 DNA reads TGTGCCAGCAGTGAAGGGAGGGGGCTGAACACTGAAGCTTTCTTT.

This clone has only one observation. This CDR3 is CASSPGGANTEAFF. The DNA for the CDR3 is TGTGCCAGCAGCCCGGGGGGAGCGAACACTGAAGCTTTCTTT. This chain links TRBV7-2 with TRBJ1-1; a possible D gene is TRBD1 (5 bases). The CDR3 extends over 14 amino acids. V lost 5 bases and J 1 base, leaving 11 bases between the germline ends. Germline CDR1 and CDR2: SGHTA and FQGNSA.

This clone appeared a single time. The chain recombines TRBV12-2 with TRBJ2-5; the table's TRBD2 call for D was not verified on the DNA. TRBV12-2 is described as a pseudogene. The CDR3 is 16 amino acids. The CDR3 bases are TGTGCAAGTCGCTTAGGGACTAGCGGGGGGCAAGAGACCCAGTACTTC. Residues: CASRLGTSGGQETQYF.

V is TRBV6-5 and J is TRBJ1-5; a possible D gene is TRBD1 (5 bases). CDR1 is MNHEY and CDR2 is SVGAGI in the germline V gene. CDR3 length equals 15 residues. The V gene lost 0 bases and the J gene lost 7 bases, with 13 bases spanning the gap. CDR3 amino acids: CASSYSWAGSQPQHF. The CDR3 DNA sequence: TGTGCCAGCAGTTACTCGTGGGCAGGGTCCCAGCCCCAGCATTTT.

The chain carries TRBV5-4 and TRBJ1-1; D unresolved. V was cut by 2 bases and J by 3 bases, with 14 bases left in between. In germline, CDR1 is SGHNT, CDR2 YYREEE (reference sequence). The CDR3 length is 15 residues. This CDR3 reads CASSLRLGRDTEAFF. CDR3 DNA: TGTGCCAGCAGCTTACGACTAGGGAGAGACACTGAAGCTTTCTTT. Full variable domain (missing parts from reference TRBV5-4 and TRBJ1-1): ETGVTQSPTHLIKTRGQQVTLRCSSQSGHNTVSWYQQALGQGPQFIFQYYREEENGRGNFPPRFSGLQFPNYSSELNVNALELDDSALYLCASSLRLGRDTEAFFGQGTRLTVV.

The chain uses TRBV5-5 and TRBJ1-2, with 7 bases matching TRBD1. This CDR3 spans 15 amino acids. V shed 0 bases, J shed 5 bases, and the junction held 7 bases outside the gene matches. The germline V gene has CDR1 SGHKS and CDR2 YYEKEE (reference sequence). CDR3 residues: CASSLAGTVIYGYTF. In nucleotides, the CDR3 is TGTGCCAGCAGCTTGGCCGGGACAGTCATTTATGGCTACACCTTC.